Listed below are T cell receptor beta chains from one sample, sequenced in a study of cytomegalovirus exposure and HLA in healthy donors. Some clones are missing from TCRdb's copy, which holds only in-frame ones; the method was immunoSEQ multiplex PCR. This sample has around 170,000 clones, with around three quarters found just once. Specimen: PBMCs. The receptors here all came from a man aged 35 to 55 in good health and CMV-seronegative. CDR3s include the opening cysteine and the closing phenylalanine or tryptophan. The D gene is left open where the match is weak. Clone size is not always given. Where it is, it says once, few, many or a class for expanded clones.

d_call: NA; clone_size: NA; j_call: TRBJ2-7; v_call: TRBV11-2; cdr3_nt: TGTGCCAGCAGCTTATCCGGTACCTACGAGCAGTACTTC; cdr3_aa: CASSLSGTYEQYF
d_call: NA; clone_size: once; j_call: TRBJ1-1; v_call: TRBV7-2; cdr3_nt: TGTGCCAGCAGCTTAGCACGGGAGAGAGGCACTGAAGCTTTCTTT; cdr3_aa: CASSLARERGTEAFF
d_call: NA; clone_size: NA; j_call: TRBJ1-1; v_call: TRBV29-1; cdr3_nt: TGCAGCGTGACGGGGGGGCAGACGAACACTGAAGCTTTCTTT; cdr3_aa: CSVTGGQTNTEAFF
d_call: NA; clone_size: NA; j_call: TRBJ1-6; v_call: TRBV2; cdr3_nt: TGTGCCAGCAGCGGGACTTATAATTCACCCCTCCACTTT; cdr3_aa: CASSGTYNSPLHF
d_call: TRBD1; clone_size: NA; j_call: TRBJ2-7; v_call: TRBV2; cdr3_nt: TGTGCCAGCAGCCCCGAGAGGGGACAGGGTACCTACGAGCAGTACTTC; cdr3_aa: CASSPERGQGTYEQYF
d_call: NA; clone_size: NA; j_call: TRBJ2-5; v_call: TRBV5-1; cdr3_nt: TGCGCCAGCAGCTTATTATCGGTCTCTGTCCAAGAGACCCAGTACTTC; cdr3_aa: CASSLLSVSVQETQYF
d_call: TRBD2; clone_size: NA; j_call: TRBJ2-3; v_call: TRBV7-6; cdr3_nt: TGTGCCAGCAGCTTAGTTAGCGGGGGTCTCACAGATACGCAGTATTTT; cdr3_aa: CASSLVSGGLTDTQYF
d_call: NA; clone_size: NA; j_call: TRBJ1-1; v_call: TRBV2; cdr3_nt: TGTGCCAGCATTTCGGGGAGTCCTGGACGGGGAGGGAACACTGAAGCTTTCTTT; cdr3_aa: CASISGSPGRGGNTEAFF
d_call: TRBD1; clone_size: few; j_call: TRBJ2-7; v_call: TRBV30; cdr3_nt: TGTGCCTGGAAGAATCCCGGGACAGCTGAGCAGTACTTC; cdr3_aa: CAWKNPGTAEQYF
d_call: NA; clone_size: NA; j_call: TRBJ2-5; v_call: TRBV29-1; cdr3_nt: TGCAGCGCCCATTTGGGGGCAGGGAGGGGAGAGACCCAGTACTTC; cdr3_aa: CSAHLGAGRGETQYF
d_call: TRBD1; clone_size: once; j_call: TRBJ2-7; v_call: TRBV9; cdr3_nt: TGTGCCAGCAGCGTAGCTCCAGGGGGCTACGAGCAGTACTTC; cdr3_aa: CASSVAPGGYEQYF
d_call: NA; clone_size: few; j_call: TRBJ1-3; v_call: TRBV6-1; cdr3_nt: TGTGCCTCTTGTGAGATCTCTGGAAACACCATATATTTT; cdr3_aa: CASCEISGNTIYF
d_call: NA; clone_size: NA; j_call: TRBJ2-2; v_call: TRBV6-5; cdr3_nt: TGTGCCAGCAGTTACGGAGCAGACGCGAACACCGGGGAGCTGTTTTTT; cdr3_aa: CASSYGADANTGELFF
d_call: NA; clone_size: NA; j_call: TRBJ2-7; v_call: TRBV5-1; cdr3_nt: TGCGCCAGCAGCCCGCAGGGGCCCTCCTACGAGCAGTACTTC; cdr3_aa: CASSPQGPSYEQYF
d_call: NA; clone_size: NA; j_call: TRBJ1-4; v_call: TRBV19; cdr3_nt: TGTGCCAGTAGTACCTTCCCAGACCGGGTCGAAAAACTGTTTTTT; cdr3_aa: CASSTFPDRVEKLFF
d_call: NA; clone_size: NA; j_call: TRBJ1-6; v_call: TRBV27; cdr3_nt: TGTGCCAGCAGTTTAAAATCCGGGAAAAATTCACCCCTCCACTTT; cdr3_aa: CASSLKSGKNSPLHF
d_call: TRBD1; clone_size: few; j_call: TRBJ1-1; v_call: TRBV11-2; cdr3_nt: TGTGCCAGCAGCTTTCGGACAGGGGGCACTGAAGCTTTCTTT; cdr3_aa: CASSFRTGGTEAFF
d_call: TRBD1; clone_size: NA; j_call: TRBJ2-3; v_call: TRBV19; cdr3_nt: TGTGCCAGTAGTGGACAGGATTACACAGATACGCAGTATTTT; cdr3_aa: CASSGQDYTDTQYF
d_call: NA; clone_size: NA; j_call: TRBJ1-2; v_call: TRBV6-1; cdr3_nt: TGTGCCACAGGAAGGTTGGCAGGGGGCTACACCTTC; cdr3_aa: CATGRLAGGYTF
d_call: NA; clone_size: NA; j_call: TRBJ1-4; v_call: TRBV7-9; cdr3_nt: TGTGCCAGCAGCCCGGGGATCGGGGGGATTACTGAAAAACTGTTTTTT; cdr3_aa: CASSPGIGGITEKLFF
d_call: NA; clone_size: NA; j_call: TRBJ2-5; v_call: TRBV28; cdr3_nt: TGTGCCAGCAGTTTACCTGGAGCGGGAGAGGGGGCAGAGACCCAGTACTTC; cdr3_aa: CASSLPGAGEGAETQYF
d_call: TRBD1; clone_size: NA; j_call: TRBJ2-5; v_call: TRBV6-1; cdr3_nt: TGTGCCAGCGGGGGACAGGGGTTTGGGTCCCAGTACTTC; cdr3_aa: CASGGQGFGSQYF
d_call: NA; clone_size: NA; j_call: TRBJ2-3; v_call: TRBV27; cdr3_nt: TGTGCCAGCGGTCGGGGAGGTGAGATCCCAGATACGCAGTATTTT; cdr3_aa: CASGRGGEIPDTQYF
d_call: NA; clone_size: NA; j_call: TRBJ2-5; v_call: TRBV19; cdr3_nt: TGTGCCAGTAGTTTAAGATGGAGGGAGACCCAGTACTTC; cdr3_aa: CASSLRWRETQYF
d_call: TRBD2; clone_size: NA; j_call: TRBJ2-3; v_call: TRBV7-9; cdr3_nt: TGTTCCAGCAGCGCCCTAGCGGGAGCCACGAGCACAGATACGCAGTATTTT; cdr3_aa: CSSSALAGATSTDTQYF
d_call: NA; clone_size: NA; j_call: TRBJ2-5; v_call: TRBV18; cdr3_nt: TGTGCCAGCTCACCACCGGCCATGCAAGAGACCCAGTACTTC; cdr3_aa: CASSPPAMQETQYF
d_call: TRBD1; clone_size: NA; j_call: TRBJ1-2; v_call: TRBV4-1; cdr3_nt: TGCGCCAGCAGCCGCCCGGGACAGGTGACCGGAGCTAACTATGGCTACACCTTC; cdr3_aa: CASSRPGQVTGANYGYTF
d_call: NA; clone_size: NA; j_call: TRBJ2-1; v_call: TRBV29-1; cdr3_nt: TGCAGCGTTAACTCCGGGAGCCCCAGTGAGCAGTTCTTC; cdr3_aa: CSVNSGSPSEQFF
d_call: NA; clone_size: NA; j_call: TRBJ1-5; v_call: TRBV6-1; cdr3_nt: TGTGCCAGCAGATCCGTAAGCAATCAGCCCCAGCATTTT; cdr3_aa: CASRSVSNQPQHF
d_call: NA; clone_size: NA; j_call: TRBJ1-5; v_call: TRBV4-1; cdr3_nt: TGCGCCAGCAGCCAAGGTGGAGGGGAGGTCAATCAGCCCCAGCATTTT; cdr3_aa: CASSQGGGEVNQPQHF
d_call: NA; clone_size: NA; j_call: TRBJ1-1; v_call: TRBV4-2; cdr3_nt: TGTGCCAGCAGCCCGGGACTCTATGGAGCTTTCTTT; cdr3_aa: CASSPGLYGAFF
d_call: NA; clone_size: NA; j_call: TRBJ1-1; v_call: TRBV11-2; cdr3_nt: TGTGCCAGCAGCTTATTCGGGGGGGCAGTCTTGACTGAAGCTTTCTTT; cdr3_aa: CASSLFGGAVLTEAFF
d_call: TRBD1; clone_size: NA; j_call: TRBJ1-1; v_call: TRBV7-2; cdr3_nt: TGTGCCAGCAGCTTGACAGGGTCCAAGGGCACTGAAGCTTTCTTT; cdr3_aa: CASSLTGSKGTEAFF
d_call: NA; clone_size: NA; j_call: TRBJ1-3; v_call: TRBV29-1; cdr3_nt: TGCAGCGCACTAGGTGGAAACACCATATATTTT; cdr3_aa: CSALGGNTIYF
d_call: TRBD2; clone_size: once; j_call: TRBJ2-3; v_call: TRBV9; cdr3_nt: TGTGCCGTGGGGCTAGCGGTCCCAGATACGCAGTATTTT; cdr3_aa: CAVGLAVPDTQYF
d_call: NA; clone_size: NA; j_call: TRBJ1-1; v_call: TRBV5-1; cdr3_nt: TGCGCCAGCAGCCTTGGGGGGGGCGGAACTGAAGCTTTCTTT; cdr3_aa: CASSLGGGGTEAFF
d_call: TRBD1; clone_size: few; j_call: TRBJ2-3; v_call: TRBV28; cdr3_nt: TGTGCCAGCAGTTTAGCCAGGGGGCGGGGCACAGATACGCAGTATTTT; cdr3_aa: CASSLARGRGTDTQYF
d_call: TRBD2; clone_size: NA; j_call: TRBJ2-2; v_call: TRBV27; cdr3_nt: TGTGCCAGCAGTTCCGGGACTAGCGGGACCGGGGAGCTGTTTTTT; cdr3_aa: CASSSGTSGTGELFF
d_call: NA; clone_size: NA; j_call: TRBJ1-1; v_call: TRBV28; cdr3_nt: TGTGCCAGCAGTTTGCGGGAGAACACTGAAGCTTTCTTT; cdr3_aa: CASSLRENTEAFF
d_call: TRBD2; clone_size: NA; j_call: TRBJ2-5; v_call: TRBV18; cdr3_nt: TGTGCCAGCTCACCGCGAGCGGGAACCCGAGAGACCCAGTACTTC; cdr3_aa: CASSPRAGTRETQYF
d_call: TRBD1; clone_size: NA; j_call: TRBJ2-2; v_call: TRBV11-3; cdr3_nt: TGTGCCAGCAGCCCCCGGACAGGGAAAAGCGGCACCGGGGAGCTGTTTTTT; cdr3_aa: CASSPRTGKSGTGELFF
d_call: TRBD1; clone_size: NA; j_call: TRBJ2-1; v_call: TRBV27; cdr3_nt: TGTGCCAGCAGTTGGGACAGTTACAATGAGCAGTTCTTC; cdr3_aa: CASSWDSYNEQFF
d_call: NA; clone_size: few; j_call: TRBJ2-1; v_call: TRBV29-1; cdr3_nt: TGCAGCGGACTACTTCAGGGGTGGGGGTGGGAGCAGTTCTTC; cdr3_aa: CSGLLQGWGWEQFF
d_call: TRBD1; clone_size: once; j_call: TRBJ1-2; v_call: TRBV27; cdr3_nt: TGTGCCAGCAGTACTCTCCGAGACAGGGTCGCTGGCTACACCTTC; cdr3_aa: CASSTLRDRVAGYTF
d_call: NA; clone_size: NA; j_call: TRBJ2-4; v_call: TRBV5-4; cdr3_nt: TGTGCCAGCAGCTCCCCCCGTGGGCGGGACGAGAAAAACATTCAGTACTTC; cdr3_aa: CASSSPRGRDEKNIQYF
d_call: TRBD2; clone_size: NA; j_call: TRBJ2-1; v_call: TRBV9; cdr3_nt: TGTGCCAGCAGCGTAGCGGTTAGGGCGGGAGGGTACAATGAGCAGTTCTTC; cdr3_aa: CASSVAVRAGGYNEQFF
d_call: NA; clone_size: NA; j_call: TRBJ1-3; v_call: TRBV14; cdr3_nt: TGTGCCACCAATGGGCACATCTCTGGAAACACCATATATTTT; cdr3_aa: CATNGHISGNTIYF
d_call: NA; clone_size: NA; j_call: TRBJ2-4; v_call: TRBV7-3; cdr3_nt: TGTGCCAGCAGCAAACAGGGCTCCGGATCGGCTGGACTAGGCAAAAACAGTCAGTACTTC; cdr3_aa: CASSKQGSGSAGLGKNSQYF
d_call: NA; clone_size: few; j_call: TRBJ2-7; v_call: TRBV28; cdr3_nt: TGTGCCAGCAGTTTTGCGGGATCCCGAACTAACTACGAGCAGTACTTC; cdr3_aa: CASSFAGSRTNYEQYF
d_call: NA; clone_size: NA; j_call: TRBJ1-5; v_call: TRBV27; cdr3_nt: TGTGCCAGCAGTTTCCCAGGCAATCAGCCCCAGCATTTT; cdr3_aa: CASSFPGNQPQHF
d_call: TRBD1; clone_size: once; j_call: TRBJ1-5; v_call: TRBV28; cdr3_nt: TGTGCCAGCAGTTTCCGGACAGGCGGGGGGAATCAGCCCCAGCATTTT; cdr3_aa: CASSFRTGGGNQPQHF
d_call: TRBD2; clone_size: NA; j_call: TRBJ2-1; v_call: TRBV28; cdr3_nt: TGTGCCAGCAGTTCTAGCGGGAGGTACAATGAGCAGTTCTTC; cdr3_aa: CASSSSGRYNEQFF
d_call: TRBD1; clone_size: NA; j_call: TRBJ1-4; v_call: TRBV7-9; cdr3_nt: TGTGCCAGCAGCTTCATTAGTTCCGGGACAGGGAATGAAAAACTGTTTTTT; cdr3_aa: CASSFISSGTGNEKLFF
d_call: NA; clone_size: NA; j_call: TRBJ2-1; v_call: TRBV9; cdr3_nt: TGTGCCAGCAGCGTAGCGGGAGTCGGCGATGAGCAGTTCTTC; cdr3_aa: CASSVAGVGDEQFF
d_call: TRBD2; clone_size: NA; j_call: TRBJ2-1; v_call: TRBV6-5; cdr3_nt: TGTGCCAGCAGACCCGGGACTACCCCTTTGGATGAGCAGTTCTTC; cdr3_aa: CASRPGTTPLDEQFF